The 26 T cell receptor beta chains below were found in one sample sequenced in a study of cytomegalovirus exposure and HLA in healthy donors. The method was immunoSEQ multiplex PCR; TCRdb's version includes in-frame clones alone and lacks a portion of them. The data contain 300,000 to 450,000 clones, 80% to 90% of them seen just once; the ten biggest clones take up 0.65% to 0.95%. Sequenced material: PBMCs. All receptors come from a woman aged 18-30 years in good health and CMV-seronegative.

The chain carries TRBV11-2 and TRBJ2-7; the D gene is possibly TRBD1 (6 bases). CDR1 SGHAT and CDR2 FQNNGV come from the germline V gene. The CDR3 length is 13 residues. V shed 5 bases and J shed 2 bases, with 10 bases lying between them. CDR3 loop: CASSHGQTYEQYF. For the CDR3, the DNA is TGTGCCAGCAGCCACGGACAGACCTACGAGCAGTACTTC.

J is TRBJ2-7 and V is TRBV10-3, with TRBD1 as a possible D gene (8 bases). Trimming took off 11 bases at V and 0 bases at J, with 17 bases between the two ends. Germline assignment: CDR1 ENHRY and CDR2 SYGVKD. The CDR3 spans 14 residues. In DNA, the CDR3 is TGTGCCGCCCGGGGGGACAGGAGCTCCTACGAGCAGTACTTC. Its translation: CAARGDRSSYEQYF.

V and J are TRBV5-4 and TRBJ1-2, with TRBD1 as a possible D gene (6 bases). Germline V gene lookup returns CDR1 SGHNT and CDR2 YYREEE (reference sequence). There are 11 residues in the CDR3. With 4 bases removed from V and 10 bases from J, the gap between germline ends came to 11 bases. In DNA, the CDR3 is TGTGCCAGCAGCAGCACAGGGACCTACACCTTC. This sequence encodes CASSSTGTYTF.

The chain combines TRBV6-1 with TRBJ2-3, with a tentative D call TRBD2 (5 bases). The germline gives CDR1 MNHNS, CDR2 SASEGT. Trimming took off 8 bases at V and 4 bases at J, with 13 bases between the two ends. The CDR3 contains 13 residues. The CDR3 loop is CASHRDYSDTQYF. The CDR3 region has the DNA TGTGCCAGCCACCGTGACTATTCAGATACGCAGTATTTT.

This clone was seen repeatedly, ten times or more. This chain connects TRBV29-1 to TRBJ2-1, with D maybe TRBD2 (5 bases). This CDR3 contains 11 residues. From germline, CDR1 is SQVTM and CDR2 ANQGSEA. Trimming removed 6 bases from V and 4 bases from J, with 7 bases in between. The CDR3 region is CSVEVYNEQFF. CDR3 nucleotide sequence: TGCAGCGTGGAGGTGTACAATGAGCAGTTCTTC.

V is TRBV15 and J is TRBJ1-1; no clear D gene. This CDR3 has 15 residues. Germline V gene lookup returns CDR1 LNHNV and CDR2 YYDKDF (reference sequence). V was clipped by 0 bases and J by 5 bases, with 13 bases between them. CDR3 DNA sequence: TGTGCCACCAGCAGAGATACGGGAATGGGGACTGAAGCTTTCTTT. Its protein is CATSRDTGMGTEAFF.

The CDR3 region is CASSIESRSYNEQFF. DNA for the CDR3: TGTGCCAGTAGTATAGAGTCGCGCTCCTACAATGAGCAGTTCTTC. This chain connects TRBV19 to TRBJ2-1; D gene ambiguous. The CDR3 is 15 amino acids. The germline V gene encodes CDR1 LNHDA and CDR2 SQIVND (reference sequence). V was shortened by 0 bases and J by 0 bases, with 6 bases between the two germline ends.

In its sample, this clone was seen once. This chain links TRBV27 with TRBJ2-3; D might be TRBD1 (6 bases). Trimming left V 4 bases short and J 1 base short, with 12 bases between. This CDR3 contains 15 residues. Germline V gives CDR1 MNHEY, CDR2 SMNVEV (reference sequence). The CDR3 reads CASSSYRARTDTQYF. Written as DNA, the CDR3 is TGTGCCAGCAGTTCGTACAGGGCCCGCACAGATACGCAGTATTTT.

The J gene is TRBJ2-5, the V gene TRBV18; TRBD1 is a possible D gene (6 bases). Germline V lookup: CDR1 KGHSH, CDR2 LQKENI. The CDR3 covers 14 residues. Deletions cut 3 bases from V and 8 bases from J, with 16 bases between. This chain's CDR3 is CASSPTGYPQTQYF. CDR3 DNA sequence: TGTGCCAGCTCACCGACAGGCTACCCCCAAACCCAGTACTTC.

The rearrangement joins TRBV6-5 to TRBJ2-3, with 8 bases matching TRBD2. Unmatched junction bases numbered 7, after V lost 4 bases and J lost 7 bases. CDR1 and CDR2 from the germline V gene are MNHEY and SVGAGI. This CDR3 comprises 14 residues. The CDR3 spells CASSWGLGQYTQYF. The CDR3, as DNA: TGTGCCAGCAGTTGGGGACTAGGGCAATATACGCAGTATTTT.

The gene calls are TRBV18 and TRBJ1-4, with D tentatively TRBD1 (5 bases). CDR3 size: 13 residues. V shed 1 base and J shed 8 bases, with 8 bases lying between them. The V gene's germline CDR1 is KGHSH and CDR2 LQKENI. The CDR3 reads CASSPRTKEKLFF. The CDR3 nucleotides are TGTGCCAGCTCACCACGGACAAAGGAAAAACTGTTTTTT.

The chain couples TRBV6-5 to TRBJ1-1; no definite D call. V was trimmed by 6 bases and J by 5 bases, leaving 16 bases between them. CDR3 length: 14 amino acids. CDR1 and CDR2 (germline): MNHEY, SVGAGI. In DNA, the CDR3 is TGTGCCAGCAGCCCCGACGGGATGGGGACTGAAGCTTTCTTT. It yields the protein CASSPDGMGTEAFF.

A single count supports this clone. The chain employs TRBV27 and TRBJ1-1; 10 bases are shared with TRBD1. Germline CDR1 and CDR2: MNHEY and SMNVEV (reference sequence). Trimming removed 10 bases from V and 6 bases from J; junction bases left unmatched: 11. The CDR3 loop spans 14 amino acids. This CDR3 reads CATRTGGEVSEAFF. CDR3 DNA sequence: TGTGCCACCAGGACAGGGGGAGAGGTATCTGAAGCTTTCTTT.

The chain links TRBV6-1 to TRBJ2-7; 8 nucleotides match TRBD2. Germline values: CDR1 MNHNS, CDR2 SASEGT. V was pared by 2 bases and J by 0 bases, with 9 bases of the junction left unmatched. This CDR3 is 17 amino acids long. The CDR3 nucleotides are TGTGCCAGCAGTGAAACATTCGGCGGGGGGCCCTCCTACGAGCAGTACTTC. The encoded protein is CASSETFGGGPSYEQYF.

The chain carries TRBV30 and TRBJ2-1; D possibly corresponds to TRBD2 (6 bases). The ends were cut back, 0 bases at V and 2 bases at J, with 17 bases in the middle. The CDR3 totals 17 residues. Germline V gives CDR1 GTSNPN, CDR2 SVGIG (reference sequence). CDR3 region: CAWSVTPTPGAYNEQFF. The CDR3 bases are TGTGCCTGGAGTGTAACTCCGACACCGGGGGCCTACAATGAGCAGTTCTTC.

V is TRBV6-1 and J is TRBJ1-2; D not certain. The CDR3 runs 13 residues. The V end was cut by 9 bases, the J end by 5 bases, with 16 bases between. Germline loops: CDR1 MNHNS, CDR2 SASEGT. The CDR3 nucleotides read TGTGCCAGTAGCGACTTAGGGAAATATGGCTACACCTTC. Translating it yields CASSDLGKYGYTF.

The V gene is TRBV5-1, the J gene TRBJ1-4; 7 bases align to TRBD1. The germline V gene has CDR1 SGHRS and CDR2 YFSETQ. The V and J ends lost 4 bases and 4 bases, in that order; junction bases with no gene match: 7. The CDR3 runs to 15 residues. The DNA for the CDR3 is TGCGCCAGCAGCCTCCGACAGGGCCGTAATGAAAAACTGTTTTTT. Translated: CASSLRQGRNEKLFF. The whole variable domain, remainder taken from reference TRBV5-1 and TRBJ1-4, is KAGVTQTPRYLIKTRGQQVTLSCSPISGHRSVSWYQQTPGQGLQFLFEYFSETQRNKGNFPGRFSGRQFSNSRSEMNVSTLELGDSALYLCASSLRQGRNEKLFFGSGTQLSVL.

The chain links TRBV2 to TRBJ2-7; perhaps TRBD1 as D (5 bases). Germline-derived CDR1 and CDR2 are SNHLY and FYNNEI. The CDR3 has 13 amino acids. The V and J ends lost 7 bases and 2 bases respectively, with 12 bases between them. Here the CDR3 DNA reads TGTGCCAGCAATGCCAGACAGACCTACGAGCAGTACTTC. Translated: CASNARQTYEQYF.

This clone was counted once. This rearrangement joins TRBV10-2 to TRBJ1-3; D not resolved. V was shortened by 1 base and J by 5 bases, with 12 bases between the two germline ends. Germline loops: CDR1 WSHSY, CDR2 SAAADI. This CDR3 contains 15 residues. Here the CDR3 DNA reads TGCGCCAGCAGTGAGTGGGAGCGTCGCCGAAACACCATATATTTT. Amino acid sequence: CASSEWERRRNTIYF.

This clone occurred once. This rearrangement joins TRBV10-3 to TRBJ1-1; no definite D call. Per the germline V gene, CDR1 is ENHRY and CDR2 is SYGVKD. The CDR3 totals 15 residues. Trimming removed 0 bases at V and 4 bases at J, with 12 bases between. CDR3 bases: TGTGCCATCAGTGAGTCGATCCTACCTTCCACTGAAGCTTTCTTT. This gives the protein CAISESILPSTEAFF.

The J gene is TRBJ1-4, the V gene TRBV10-3; D is undetermined. Germline CDR1 reads ENHRY; CDR2 reads SYGVKD. The length of the CDR3 is 14 residues. Trimming removed 10 bases from V and 0 bases from J, with 12 bases in between. As DNA, the CDR3 is TGTGCCACCCGACTGGGAGCAACTAATGAAAAACTGTTTTTT. This gives the protein CATRLGATNEKLFF.

The genes are TRBV15 and TRBJ1-4, with D unclear. This CDR3 has 15 amino acids. Germline V gene lookup returns CDR1 LNHNV and CDR2 YYDKDF (reference sequence). Deletions cut 2 bases from V and 8 bases from J, with 15 bases between. DNA of the CDR3: TGTGCCACCAGCAGAAACCGCAACGTGCGCGAAAAACTGTTTTTT. Translating it yields CATSRNRNVREKLFF.

This sequence joins TRBV11-2 and TRBJ2-1; D might be TRBD2 (5 bases). Germline CDR1 reads SGHAT; CDR2 reads FQNNGV. The V and J ends lost 5 bases and 8 bases respectively, with 10 bases between them. This CDR3 comprises 12 residues. CDR3: CASSPTGDEQFF. CDR3 sequence (DNA): TGTGCCAGCAGCCCCACCGGGGATGAGCAGTTCTTC.

This clone was counted between two and nine times. The V call is TRBV5-1, the J call TRBJ2-7, with 10 bases matching TRBD1. Unmatched junction bases numbered 6, after V lost 4 bases and J lost 2 bases. The CDR3 consists of 15 residues. Germline V lookup: CDR1 SGHRS, CDR2 YFSETQ. CDR3 bases: TGCGCCAGCAGCGCTGGACAGGGGGTAACCTACGAGCAGTACTTC. Translation gives CASSAGQGVTYEQYF.

The chain recombines TRBV28 with TRBJ1-3; no definite D call. This CDR3 has 14 residues. Trimming removed 3 bases at V and 3 bases at J, with 9 bases between. CDR1 is MDHEN, CDR2 SYDVKM, per germline. CDR3: CASSFSVGGNTIYF. The CDR3 bases are TGTGCCAGCAGTTTTTCCGTCGGTGGAAACACCATATATTTT.

V is TRBV5-1 and J is TRBJ2-1; 8 nucleotides line up with TRBD2. Germline V gives CDR1 SGHRS, CDR2 YFSETQ. The CDR3 length is 16 residues. The J segment lost 1 base and the V segment lost 3 bases, leaving 6 bases of the junction unmatched. CDR3 coding DNA: TGCGCCAGCAGCTCCACCGGGACTAGGTCCTACAATGAGCAGTTCTTC. This codes for CASSSTGTRSYNEQFF.